One T cell receptor beta chain is described in this entry. Its antigen is undetermined. The length of the CDR3 is 16 residues. Per the germline V gene, CDR1 is MNHEY and CDR2 is SVGEGT. V was pared by 2 bases and J by 0 bases, with 3 bases of the junction left unmatched. The data were obtained in a study of T cells after yellow fever vaccination. As TCR cDNA was made by 5'RACE template switching, a universal primer site and UMIs were added. MiXCR was run by TCRdb on the 5' RACE reads, yielding one entry per CDR3 protein. The repertoire holds some 390,000 distinct CDR3 sequences, with around 6.5% as singletons. Broader study findings: It was a small share of clonotypes that appeared in both CD4 and CD8 compartments.

This rearrangement joins TRBV6-2 or TRBV6-3 to TRBJ2-1; 8 nucleotides align to TRBD1. The clonotype comes from a man aged 30-40 years who received the YFV17D yellow fever vaccine. Sequenced here: PBMCs, sampled 5 days after the yellow fever booster vaccination. The CDR3 nucleotides read TGTGCCAGCAGTTACCGGGGACAGGCCTCCTACAATGAGCAGTTCTTC. Translation: CASSYRGQASYNEQFF.